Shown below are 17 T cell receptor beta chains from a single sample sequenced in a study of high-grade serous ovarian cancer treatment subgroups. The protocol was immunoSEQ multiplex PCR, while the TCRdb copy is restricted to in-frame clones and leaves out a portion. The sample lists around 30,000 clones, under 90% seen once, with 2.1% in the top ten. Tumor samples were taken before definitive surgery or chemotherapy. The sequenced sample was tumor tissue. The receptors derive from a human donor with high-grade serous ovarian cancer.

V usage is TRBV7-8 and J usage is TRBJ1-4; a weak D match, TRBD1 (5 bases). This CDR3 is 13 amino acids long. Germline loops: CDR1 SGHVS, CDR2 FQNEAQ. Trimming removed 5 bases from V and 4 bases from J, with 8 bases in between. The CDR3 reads CASSRDLNEKLFF. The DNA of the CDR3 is TGTGCCAGCAGCCGGGACCTTAATGAAAAACTGTTTTTT.

This chain's CDR3 is CASGHGLADYEQYF. DNA for the CDR3: TGTGCTAGTGGTCATGGACTAGCGGATTACGAGCAGTACTTC. The J gene is TRBJ2-7, the V gene TRBV12-5, with TRBD2 identical over 10 bases. Per germline, CDR1 LGHNT and CDR2 FRNRAP. CDR3 length equals 14 residues. The V segment lost 5 bases and the J segment 4 bases; nucleotides outside the gene matches: 5.

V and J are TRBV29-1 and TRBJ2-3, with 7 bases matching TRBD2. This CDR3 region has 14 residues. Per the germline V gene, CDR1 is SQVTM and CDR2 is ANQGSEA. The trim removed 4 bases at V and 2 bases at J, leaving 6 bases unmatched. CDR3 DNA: TGCAGCGTTGCGGGGGGACCAACCACAGATACGCAGTATTTT. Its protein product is CSVAGGPTTDTQYF.

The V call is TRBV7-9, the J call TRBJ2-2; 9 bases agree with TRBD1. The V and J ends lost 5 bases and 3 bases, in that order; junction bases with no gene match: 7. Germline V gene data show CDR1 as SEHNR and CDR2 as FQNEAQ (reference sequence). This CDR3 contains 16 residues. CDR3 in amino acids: CASSVGTGFYTGELFF. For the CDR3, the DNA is TGTGCCAGCAGCGTTGGGACAGGGTTTTACACCGGGGAGCTGTTTTTT.

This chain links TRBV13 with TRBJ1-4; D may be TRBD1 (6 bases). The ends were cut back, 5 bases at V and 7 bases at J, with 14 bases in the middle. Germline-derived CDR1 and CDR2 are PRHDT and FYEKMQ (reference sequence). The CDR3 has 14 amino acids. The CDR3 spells CASSVQGPGEKLFF. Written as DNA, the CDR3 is TGTGCCAGCAGCGTTCAGGGGCCGGGTGAAAAACTGTTTTTT.

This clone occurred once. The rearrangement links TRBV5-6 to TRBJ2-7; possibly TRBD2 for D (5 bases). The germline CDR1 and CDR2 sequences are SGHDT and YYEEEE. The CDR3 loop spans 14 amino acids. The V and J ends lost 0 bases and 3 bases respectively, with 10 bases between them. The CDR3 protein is CASSLGTWGYEQYF. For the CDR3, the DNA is TGTGCCAGCAGCTTGGGGACTTGGGGCTACGAGCAGTACTTC. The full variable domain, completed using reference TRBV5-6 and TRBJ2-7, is DAGVTQSPTHLIKTRGQQVTLRCSPKSGHDTVSWYQQALGQGPQFIFQYYEEEERQRGNFPDRFSGHQFPNYSSELNVNALLLGDSALYLCASSLGTWGYEQYFGPGTRLTVT.

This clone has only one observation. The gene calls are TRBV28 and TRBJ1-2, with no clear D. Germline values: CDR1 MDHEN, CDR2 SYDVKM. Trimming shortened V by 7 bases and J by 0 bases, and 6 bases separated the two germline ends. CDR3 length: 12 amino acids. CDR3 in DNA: TGTGCCAGCAATCCAGCTAACTATGGCTACACCTTC. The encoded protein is CASNPANYGYTF.

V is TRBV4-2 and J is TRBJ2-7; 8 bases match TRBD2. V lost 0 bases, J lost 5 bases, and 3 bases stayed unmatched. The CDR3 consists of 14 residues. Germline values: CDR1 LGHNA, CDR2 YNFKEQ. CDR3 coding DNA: TGTGCCAGCAGCCAAGATGGGCGGGAGGACGAGCAGTACTTC. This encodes CASSQDGREDEQYF.

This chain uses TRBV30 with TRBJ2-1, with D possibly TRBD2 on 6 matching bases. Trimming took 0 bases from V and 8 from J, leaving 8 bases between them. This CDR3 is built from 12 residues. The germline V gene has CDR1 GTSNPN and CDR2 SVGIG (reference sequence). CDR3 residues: CAWSVPGDEQFF. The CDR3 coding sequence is TGTGCCTGGAGTGTACCGGGGGATGAGCAGTTCTTC.

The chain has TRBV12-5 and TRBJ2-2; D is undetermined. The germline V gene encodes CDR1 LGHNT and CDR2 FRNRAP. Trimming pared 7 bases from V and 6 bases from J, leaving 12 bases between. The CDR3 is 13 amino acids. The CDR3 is CASAVAVAGELFF. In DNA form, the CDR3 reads TGTGCTAGTGCGGTTGCCGTCGCCGGGGAGCTGTTTTTT.

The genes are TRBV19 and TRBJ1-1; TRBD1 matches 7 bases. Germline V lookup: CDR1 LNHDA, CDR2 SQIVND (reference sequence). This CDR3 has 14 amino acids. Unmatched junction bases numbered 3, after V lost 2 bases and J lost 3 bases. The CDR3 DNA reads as TGTGCCAGTAGTATAAACAGGGGCGACACTGAAGCTTTCTTT. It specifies CASSINRGDTEAFF.

CDR3 DNA: TGTGCCAGCAGTTTCGGCAGGGCGTTTGTGGTTAACACTGAAGCTTTCTTT. Protein product: CASSFGRAFVVNTEAFF. The rearrangement joins TRBV28 to TRBJ1-1; weak D call: TRBD1 (5 bases). V was cut by 3 bases and J by 2 bases, with 19 bases left in between. Germline assignment: CDR1 MDHEN and CDR2 SYDVKM. There are 17 residues in the CDR3. Together with reference TRBV28 and TRBJ1-1, the CDR3 gives the full variable domain: DVKVTQSSRYLVKRTGEKVFLECVQDMDHENMFWYRQDPGLGLRLIYFSYDVKMKEKGDIPEGYSVSREKKERFSLILESASTNQTSMYLCASSFGRAFVVNTEAFFGQGTRLTVV.

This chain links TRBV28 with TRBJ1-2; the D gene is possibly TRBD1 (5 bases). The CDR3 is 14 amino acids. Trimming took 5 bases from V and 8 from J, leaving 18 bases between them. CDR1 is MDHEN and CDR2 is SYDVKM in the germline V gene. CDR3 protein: CASSLLGADRGYTF. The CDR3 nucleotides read TGTGCCAGCAGTCTCCTCGGGGCGGATAGAGGCTACACCTTC.

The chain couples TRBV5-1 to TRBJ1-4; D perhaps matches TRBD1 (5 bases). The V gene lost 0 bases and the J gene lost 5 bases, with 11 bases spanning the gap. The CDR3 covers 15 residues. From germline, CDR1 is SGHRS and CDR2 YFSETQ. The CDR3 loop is CASSLDGTINEKLFF. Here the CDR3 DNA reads TGCGCCAGCAGCTTGGACGGGACTATAAATGAAAAACTGTTTTTT. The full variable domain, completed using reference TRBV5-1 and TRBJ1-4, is KAGVTQTPRYLIKTRGQQVTLSCSPISGHRSVSWYQQTPGQGLQFLFEYFSETQRNKGNFPGRFSGRQFSNSRSEMNVSTLELGDSALYLCASSLDGTINEKLFFGSGTQLSVL.

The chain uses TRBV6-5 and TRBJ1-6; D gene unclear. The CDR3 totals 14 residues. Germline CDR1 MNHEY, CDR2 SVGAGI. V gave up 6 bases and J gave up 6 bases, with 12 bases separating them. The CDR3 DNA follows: TGTGCCAGCAGGGAGGCTAGGGCTAATTCACCCCTCCACTTT. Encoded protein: CASREARANSPLHF.

Here the CDR3 reads CASSSIGRQGNTGELFF. CDR3 DNA sequence: TGTGCCAGCAGCTCCATTGGCCGACAGGGAAACACCGGGGAGCTGTTTTTT. This rearrangement joins TRBV5-6 to TRBJ2-2, with 7 bases fitting TRBD1. V trimming: 3 bases; J trimming: 2 bases; junction bases outside the gene matches: 10. From germline, CDR1 is SGHDT and CDR2 YYEEEE. The CDR3 covers 17 residues.

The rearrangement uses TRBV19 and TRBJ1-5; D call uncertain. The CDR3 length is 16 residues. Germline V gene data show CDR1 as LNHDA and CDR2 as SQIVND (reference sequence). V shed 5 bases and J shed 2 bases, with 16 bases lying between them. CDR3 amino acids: CASSPIQGGGNQPQHF. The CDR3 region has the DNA TGTGCCAGTAGTCCCATACAAGGAGGAGGCAATCAGCCCCAGCATTTT.